This T cell receptor beta chain was documented in a study of technical replicates of blood from four donors (TCRdb year 2017). Libraries were prepared through the immunoSEQ multiplex PCR assay. TCRdb mirrors the immuneACCESS table, restricted to in-frame sequences. Some clones are absent from its copies; in checked studies, under half trace to an unresolved V gene, and the reason for the others is unknown. The sample table contains approximately 75,000 clones; only one count was recorded for 95% to 98% of them. About 0.29% of the sample is held by the ten biggest clonotypes. Concerning this clone itself: This clone's antigen is unknown. No base quality values were provided; no much bigger clone lies one nucleotide off.

Reading the germline V gene gives CDR1 SGHDT and CDR2 YYEEEE. CDR3 length: 13 amino acids, cysteine to phenylalanine. Only the CDR3 DNA stays, 39 bases, in frame from base 1. V was cut back by 4 bases and J by 3 bases, leaving a gap of 8 bases between them. Material: T cells isolated from PBMCs. The chain was built from TRBV5-6 and TRBJ1-3; no confident D gene assignment can be made. The clonotype was recovered from a human donor in good health. The CDR3 region has the sequence CASSVRDGNTIYF. The nucleotide sequence reads as follows: TGTGCCAGCAGCGTAAGAGATGGAAACACCATATATTTT.